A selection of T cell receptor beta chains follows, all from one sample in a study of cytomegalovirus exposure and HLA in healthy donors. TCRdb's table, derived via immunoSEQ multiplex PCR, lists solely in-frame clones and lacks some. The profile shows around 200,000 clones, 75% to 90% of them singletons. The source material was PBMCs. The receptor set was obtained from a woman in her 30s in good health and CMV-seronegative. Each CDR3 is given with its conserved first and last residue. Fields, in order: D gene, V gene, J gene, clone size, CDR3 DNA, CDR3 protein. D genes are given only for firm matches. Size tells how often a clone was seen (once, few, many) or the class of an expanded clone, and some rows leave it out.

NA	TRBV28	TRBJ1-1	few	TGTGCCAGCACGTACGACATGAACACTGAAGCTTTCTTT	CASTYDMNTEAFF
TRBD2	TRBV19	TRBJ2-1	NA	TGTGCCAGTAGTCCGGGACTAGCGACCAATGAGCAGTTCTTC	CASSPGLATNEQFF
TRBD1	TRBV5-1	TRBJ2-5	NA	TGCGCCAGCAGCGTGACAGGGGACCAAGAGACCCAGTACTTC	CASSVTGDQETQYF
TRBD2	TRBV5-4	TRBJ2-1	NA	TGTGCCAGCAGCTCCGGCCCGGGACTAGCGGGGTCCCAAGGGCAGTTCTTC	CASSSGPGLAGSQGQFF
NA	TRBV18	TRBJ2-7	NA	TGTGCCAGCTCACCACCCCCCGGCTACGAGCAGTACTTC	CASSPPPGYEQYF
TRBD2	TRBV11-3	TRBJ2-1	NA	TGTGCCAGCATGGGACTAGCGGCAACCTACAATGAGCAGTTCTTC	CASMGLAATYNEQFF
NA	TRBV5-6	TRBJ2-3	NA	TGCGCCAGCAGCTTTACGGGGGAGGGGGACACAGATACGCAGTATTTT	CASSFTGEGDTDTQYF
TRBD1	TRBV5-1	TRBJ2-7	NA	TGCGCCAGCTCAACGACAGGGGCGACAGGTGAGGACGAGCAGTACTTC	CASSTTGATGEDEQYF
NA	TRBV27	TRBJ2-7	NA	TGTGCCAGCAGTTTAGGCGGCTACGAGCAGTACTTC	CASSLGGYEQYF
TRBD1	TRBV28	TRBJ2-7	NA	TGTGCCAGCAGTCGGACAGGGGGGTGGTACGAGCAGTACTTC	CASSRTGGWYEQYF
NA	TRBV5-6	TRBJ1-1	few	TGTGCCAGCAGCTTGGTGGGGGCCACTGAAGCTTTCTTT	CASSLVGATEAFF
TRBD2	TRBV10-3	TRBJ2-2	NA	TGTGCCACCATGGGACTAGCGGGAGACACCGGGGAGCTGTTTTTT	CATMGLAGDTGELFF
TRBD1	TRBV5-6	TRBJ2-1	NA	TGTGCCAGCAGCCGGAGACAGGGTGGAAATGAGCAGTTCTTC	CASSRRQGGNEQFF
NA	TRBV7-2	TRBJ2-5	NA	TGTGCCAGCAGCTACGCCGGACAATTACAAGAGACCCAGTACTTC	CASSYAGQLQETQYF
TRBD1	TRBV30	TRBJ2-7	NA	TGTGCCTGGAGTGTGTTGGGACAGGGGGACGAGCAGTACTTC	CAWSVLGQGDEQYF
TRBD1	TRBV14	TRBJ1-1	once	TGTGCCAGCAGTCCCAGGGGGCGTTACACTGAAGCTTTCTTT	CASSPRGRYTEAFF
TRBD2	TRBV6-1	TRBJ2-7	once	TGTGCCAGCAGTGAAGTGGGGGGGTTAACCTCCTACGAGCAGTACTTC	CASSEVGGLTSYEQYF
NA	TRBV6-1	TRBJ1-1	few	TGTGCCACCACTTGGGGGCAAATGAACACTGAAGCTTTCTTT	CATTWGQMNTEAFF
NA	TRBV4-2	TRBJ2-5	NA	TGTGCCAGCAGCCAAGGACGTACAGGGGAGACCCAGTACTTC	CASSQGRTGETQYF
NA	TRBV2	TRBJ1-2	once	TGTGCCAGCAGTGAGATTGAGAACTATGGCTACACCTTC	CASSEIENYGYTF
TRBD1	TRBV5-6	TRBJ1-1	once	TGTGCCAGCAGCGGACCCCCGGGACAGTTCCATACTGAAGCTTTCTTT	CASSGPPGQFHTEAFF
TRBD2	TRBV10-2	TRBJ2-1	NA	TGCGCCAGCTGCCTAGCGGGAGGAAGTTGTGAGCAGTTCTTC	CASCLAGGSCEQFF
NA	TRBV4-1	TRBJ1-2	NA	TGCGCCAGCAGCCAAGCGTTTGCAGGGTACACATATGGCTACACCTTC	CASSQAFAGYTYGYTF
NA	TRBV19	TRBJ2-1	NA	TGTGCCAGTAGTATAGATCAACTAGCCTACAATGAGCAGTTCTTC	CASSIDQLAYNEQFF
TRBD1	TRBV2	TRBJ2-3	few	TGTGCCAGCAGTGCGGCAGGGGGCGACACAGATACGCAGTATTTT	CASSAAGGDTDTQYF
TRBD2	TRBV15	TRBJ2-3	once	TGTGCCACCAGCAGGCGGGACTACGCCACAGATACGCAGTATTTT	CATSRRDYATDTQYF
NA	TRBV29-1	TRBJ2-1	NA	TGCAGCGTTGAAGATGAGGGTGGTGCGGTGTTCTCCTACAATGAGCAGTTCTTC	CSVEDEGGAVFSYNEQFF
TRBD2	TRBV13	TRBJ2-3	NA	TGTGCCAGCAGCTTAGCACTAGCGGTCACAGATACGCAGTATTTT	CASSLALAVTDTQYF
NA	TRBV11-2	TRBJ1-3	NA	TGTGCCAGCAGCGCGGGCCCGGTGAACACCATATATTTT	CASSAGPVNTIYF
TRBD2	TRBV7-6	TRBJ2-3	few	TGTGCCAGCAGCGCGATAAATCCCGGTAGCGGGGGGGCAGATACGCAGTATTTT	CASSAINPGSGGADTQYF
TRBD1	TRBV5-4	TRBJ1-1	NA	TGTGCCAGCAGCTTTGACAGGGGGAACACTGAAGCTTTCTTT	CASSFDRGNTEAFF
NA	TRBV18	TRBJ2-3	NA	TGTGCCAGCTCACCACGATCGGCGGCCGCGGGCACAGATACGCAGTATTTT	CASSPRSAAAGTDTQYF
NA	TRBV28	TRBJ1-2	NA	TGTGCCAGCAGCCCCCCCGGAGCAAACTATGGCTACACCTTC	CASSPPGANYGYTF
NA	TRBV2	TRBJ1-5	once	TGTGCCAGCAGTCTGGGGAGGGAAGGTCAGCCCCAGCATTTT	CASSLGREGQPQHF
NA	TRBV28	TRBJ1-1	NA	TGTGCCAGCAGTTACCTCGACAGGAACACTGAAGCTTTCTTT	CASSYLDRNTEAFF
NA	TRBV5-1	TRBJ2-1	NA	TGCGCCAGCAGCTTTCAGGTGGGAGACAATGAGCAGTTCTTC	CASSFQVGDNEQFF
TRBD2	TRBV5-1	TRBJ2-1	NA	TGCGCCAGCACTAGACTAGCGGGTGAATACAATGAGCAGTTCTTC	CASTRLAGEYNEQFF
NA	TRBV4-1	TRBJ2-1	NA	TGCGCCAGCAGCCAAGTCCGACTAGTTAGGTCCTACAATGAGCAGTTCTTC	CASSQVRLVRSYNEQFF
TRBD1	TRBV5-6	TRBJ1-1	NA	TGTGCCAGCAGCTACGGGACAGGGGGCCCGAACACTGAAGCTTTCTTT	CASSYGTGGPNTEAFF
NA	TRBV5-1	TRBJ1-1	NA	TGCGCCAGCAGCTTGGCCCGGCAGGCATTGAACACTGAAGCTTTCTTT	CASSLARQALNTEAFF
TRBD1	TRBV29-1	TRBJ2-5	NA	TGCAGCGCTGAGACAGGGGGCCAAGAGACCCAGTACTTC	CSAETGGQETQYF
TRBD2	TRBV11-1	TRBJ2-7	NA	TGTGCCAGCAGCTTGGGGACTAGCGGAGCTTACGAGCAGTACTTC	CASSLGTSGAYEQYF